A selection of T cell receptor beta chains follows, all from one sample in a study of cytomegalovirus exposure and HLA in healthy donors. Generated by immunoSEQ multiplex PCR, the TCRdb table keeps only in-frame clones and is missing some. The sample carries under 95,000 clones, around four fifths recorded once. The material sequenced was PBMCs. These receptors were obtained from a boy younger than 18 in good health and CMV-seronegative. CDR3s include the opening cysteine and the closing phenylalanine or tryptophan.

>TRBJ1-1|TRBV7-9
CASSPGRVVSEAFF
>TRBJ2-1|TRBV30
CAWGLGQSYNEQFF
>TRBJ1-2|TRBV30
CAWEETRSVYGYTF
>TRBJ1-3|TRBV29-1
CSADRVERNTIYF
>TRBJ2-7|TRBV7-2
CASSSGGLAGSFYEQYF
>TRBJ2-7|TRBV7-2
CASSSSSYEQYF
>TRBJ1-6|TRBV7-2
CASSQGRAYNSPLHF
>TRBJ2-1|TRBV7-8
CASSLARGNSNEQFF
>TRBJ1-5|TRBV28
CASTPATGRNQPQHF
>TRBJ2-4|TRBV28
CASRKRLAKNIQYF
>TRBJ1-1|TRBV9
CASSGSPTGNTEAFF
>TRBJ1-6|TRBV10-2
CASSERDSNSPLHF
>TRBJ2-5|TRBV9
CASSRPSGGIETQYF
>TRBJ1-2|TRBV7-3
CASSSWDRGYGYTF
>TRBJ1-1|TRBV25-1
CAAGNTEAFF
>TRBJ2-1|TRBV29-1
CSVAGHPDRNEQFF
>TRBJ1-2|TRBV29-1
CSVLQGAGGYTF
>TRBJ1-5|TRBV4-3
CASSQDRQGGNQPQHF
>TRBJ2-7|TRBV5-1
CASSVTGELYEQYF
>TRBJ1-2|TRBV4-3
CASSQGASPQNYGYTF
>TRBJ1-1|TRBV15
CATSRSDRATEAFF
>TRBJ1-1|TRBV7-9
CASRDPRGLNTEAFF
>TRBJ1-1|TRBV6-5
CASKVTGQGFTEAFF
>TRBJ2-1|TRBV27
CASSFSTGAGEQFF
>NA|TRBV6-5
CASSYSGVYEQYF
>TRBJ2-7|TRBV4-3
CASSQDGGSSYEQYF
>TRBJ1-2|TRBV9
CASSDLGAARGYTF
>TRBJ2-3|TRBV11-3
CASSPGGRDVPDTQYF
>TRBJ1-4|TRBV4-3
CASSQDQRGGEKLFF
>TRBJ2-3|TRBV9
CASSVYGGSTDTQYF
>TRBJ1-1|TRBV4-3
CASSQDRMNTEAFF